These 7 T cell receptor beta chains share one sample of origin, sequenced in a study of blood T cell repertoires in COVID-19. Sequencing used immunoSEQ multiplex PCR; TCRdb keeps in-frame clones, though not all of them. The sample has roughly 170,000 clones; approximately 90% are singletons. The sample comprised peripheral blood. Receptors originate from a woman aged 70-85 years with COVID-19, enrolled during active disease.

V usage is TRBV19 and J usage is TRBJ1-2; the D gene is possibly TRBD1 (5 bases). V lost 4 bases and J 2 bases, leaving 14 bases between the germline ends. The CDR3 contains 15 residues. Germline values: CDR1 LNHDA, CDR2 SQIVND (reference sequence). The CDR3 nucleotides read TGTGCCAGTAGTACCGAAGGGGCCGGAAACTATGGCTACACCTTC. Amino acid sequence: CASSTEGAGNYGYTF.

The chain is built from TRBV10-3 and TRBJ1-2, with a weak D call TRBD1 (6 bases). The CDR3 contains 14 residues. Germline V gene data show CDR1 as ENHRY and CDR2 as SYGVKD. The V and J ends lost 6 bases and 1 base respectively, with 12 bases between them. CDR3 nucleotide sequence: TGTGCCATCAGCCAGGACAGCCTTAACTATGGCTACACCTTC. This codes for CAISQDSLNYGYTF.

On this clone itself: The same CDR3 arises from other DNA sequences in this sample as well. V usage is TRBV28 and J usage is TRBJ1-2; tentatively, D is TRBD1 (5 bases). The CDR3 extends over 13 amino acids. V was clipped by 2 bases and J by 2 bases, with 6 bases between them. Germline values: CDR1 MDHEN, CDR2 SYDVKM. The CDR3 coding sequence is TGTGCCAGCAGTTTAGGGGGGAACTATGGCTACACCTTC. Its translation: CASSLGGNYGYTF.

Written as DNA, the CDR3 is TGCAGCGTTGATTTCGTTCGGGAGGGCCAATCGGACACCGGGGAGCTGTTTTTT. It yields the protein CSVDFVREGQSDTGELFF. The chain couples TRBV29-1 to TRBJ2-2, with 8 nucleotides matching TRBD2. The germline CDR1 and CDR2 sequences are SQVTM and ANQGSEA. The CDR3 has 18 residues. The V gene end was trimmed by 3 bases and the J gene end by 3 bases; junction bases not matched to a gene: 15.

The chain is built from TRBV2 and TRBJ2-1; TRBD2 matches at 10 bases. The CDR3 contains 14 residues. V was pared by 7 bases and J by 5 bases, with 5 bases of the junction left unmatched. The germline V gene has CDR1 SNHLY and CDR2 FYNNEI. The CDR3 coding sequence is TGTGCCAGCAATGGACTAGCGGAAAACAATGAGCAGTTCTTC. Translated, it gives CASNGLAENNEQFF.

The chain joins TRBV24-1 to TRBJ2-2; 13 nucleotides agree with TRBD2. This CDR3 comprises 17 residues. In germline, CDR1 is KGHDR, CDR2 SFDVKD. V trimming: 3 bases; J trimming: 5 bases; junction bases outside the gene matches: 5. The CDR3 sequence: CATSDPGTSGKTGELFF. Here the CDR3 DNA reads TGTGCCACCAGTGATCCCGGGACTAGCGGGAAGACCGGGGAGCTGTTTTTT.

The CDR3 region is CASSSVYRATGQPQHF. In DNA, the CDR3 is TGTGCCAGCAGTTCCGTTTACAGGGCTACTGGACAGCCCCAGCATTTT. The chain couples TRBV6-2 or TRBV6-3 to TRBJ1-5; perhaps TRBD1 as D (6 bases). The length of the CDR3 is 16 residues. V dropped 4 bases and J dropped 7 bases, with 20 bases sitting between them. Germline V gene sequence: CDR1 MNHEY, CDR2 SVGEGT.